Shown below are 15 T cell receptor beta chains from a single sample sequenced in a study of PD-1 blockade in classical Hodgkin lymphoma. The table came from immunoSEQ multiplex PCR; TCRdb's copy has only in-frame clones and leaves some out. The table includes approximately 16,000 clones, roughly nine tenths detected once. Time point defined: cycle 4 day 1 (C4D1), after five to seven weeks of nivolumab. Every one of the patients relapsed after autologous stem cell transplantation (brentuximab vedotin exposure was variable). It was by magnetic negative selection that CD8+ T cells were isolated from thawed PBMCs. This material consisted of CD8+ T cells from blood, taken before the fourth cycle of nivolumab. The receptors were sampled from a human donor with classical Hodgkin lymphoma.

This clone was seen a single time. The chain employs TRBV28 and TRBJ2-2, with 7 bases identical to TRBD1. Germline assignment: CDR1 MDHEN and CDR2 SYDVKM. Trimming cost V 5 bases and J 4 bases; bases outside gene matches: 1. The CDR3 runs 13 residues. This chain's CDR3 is CASSTGVTGELFF. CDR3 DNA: TGTGCCAGCAGTACAGGGGTCACCGGGGAGCTGTTTTTT. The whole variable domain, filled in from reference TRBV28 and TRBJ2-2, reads DVKVTQSSRYLVKRTGEKVFLECVQDMDHENMFWYRQDPGLGLRLIYFSYDVKMKEKGDIPEGYSVSREKKERFSLILESASTNQTSMYLCASSTGVTGELFFGEGSRLTVL.

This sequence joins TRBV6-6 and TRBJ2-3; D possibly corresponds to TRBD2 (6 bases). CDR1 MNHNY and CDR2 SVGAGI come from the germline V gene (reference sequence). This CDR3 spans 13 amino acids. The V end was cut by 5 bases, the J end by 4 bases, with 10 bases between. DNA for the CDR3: TGTGCCAGCAGTGTGACTAGAGCAGATACGCAGTATTTT. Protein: CASSVTRADTQYF.

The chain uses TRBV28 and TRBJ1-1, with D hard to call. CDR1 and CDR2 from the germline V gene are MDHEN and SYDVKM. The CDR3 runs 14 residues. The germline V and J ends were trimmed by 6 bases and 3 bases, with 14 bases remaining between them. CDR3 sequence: CASSLQNADTEAFF. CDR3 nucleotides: TGTGCCAGCAGCTTACAAAACGCGGACACTGAAGCTTTCTTT. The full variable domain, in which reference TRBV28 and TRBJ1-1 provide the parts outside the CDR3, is DVKVTQSSRYLVKRTGEKVFLECVQDMDHENMFWYRQDPGLGLRLIYFSYDVKMKEKGDIPEGYSVSREKKERFSLILESASTNQTSMYLCASSLQNADTEAFFGQGTRLTVV.

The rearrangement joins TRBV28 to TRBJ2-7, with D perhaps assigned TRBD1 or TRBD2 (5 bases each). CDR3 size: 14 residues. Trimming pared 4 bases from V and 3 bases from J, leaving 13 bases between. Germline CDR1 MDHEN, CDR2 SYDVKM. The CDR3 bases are TGTGCCAGCAGTTCCCGGGACCGCTTCTACGAGCAGTACTTC. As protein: CASSSRDRFYEQYF.

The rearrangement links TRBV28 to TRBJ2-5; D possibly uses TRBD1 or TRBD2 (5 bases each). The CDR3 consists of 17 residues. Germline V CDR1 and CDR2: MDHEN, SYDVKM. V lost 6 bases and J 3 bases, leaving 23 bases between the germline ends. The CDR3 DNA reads TGTGCCAGCAGGGCTCCGGCAACTCGGGACCAAAAAGAGACCCAGTACTTC. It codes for CASRAPATRDQKETQYF.

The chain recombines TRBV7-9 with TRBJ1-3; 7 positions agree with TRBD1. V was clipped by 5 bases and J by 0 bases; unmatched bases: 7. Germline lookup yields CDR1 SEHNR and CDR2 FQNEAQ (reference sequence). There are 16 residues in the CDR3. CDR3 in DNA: TGTGCCAGCAGCGGGGGACAGATAAGCTCTGGAAACACCATATATTTT. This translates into CASSGGQISSGNTIYF.

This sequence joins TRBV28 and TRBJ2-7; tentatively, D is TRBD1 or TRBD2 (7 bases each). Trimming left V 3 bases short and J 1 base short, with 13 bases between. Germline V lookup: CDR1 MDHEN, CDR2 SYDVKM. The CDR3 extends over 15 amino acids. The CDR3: CASSFPQGGSYEQYF. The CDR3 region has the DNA TGTGCCAGCAGTTTCCCGCAGGGGGGGTCCTACGAGCAGTACTTC.

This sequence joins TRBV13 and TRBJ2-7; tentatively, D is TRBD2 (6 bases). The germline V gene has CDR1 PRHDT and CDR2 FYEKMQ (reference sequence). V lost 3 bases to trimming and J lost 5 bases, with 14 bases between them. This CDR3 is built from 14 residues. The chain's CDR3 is CASSFPEGRHEQYF. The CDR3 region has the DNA TGTGCCAGCAGCTTCCCCGAAGGGAGGCACGAGCAGTACTTC.

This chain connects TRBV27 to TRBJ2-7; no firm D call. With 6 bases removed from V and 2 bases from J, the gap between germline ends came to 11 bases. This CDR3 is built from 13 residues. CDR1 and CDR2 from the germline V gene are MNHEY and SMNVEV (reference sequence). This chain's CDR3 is CASSPRLAYEQYF. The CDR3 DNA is TGTGCCAGCAGCCCCCGACTGGCCTACGAGCAGTACTTC.

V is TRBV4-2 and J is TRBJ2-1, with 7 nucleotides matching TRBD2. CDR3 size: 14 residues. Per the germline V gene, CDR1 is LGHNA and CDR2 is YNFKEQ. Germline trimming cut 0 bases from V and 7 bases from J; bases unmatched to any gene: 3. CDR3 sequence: CASSQEGTTNEQFF. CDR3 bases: TGTGCCAGCAGCCAAGAAGGGACTACGAATGAGCAGTTCTTC.

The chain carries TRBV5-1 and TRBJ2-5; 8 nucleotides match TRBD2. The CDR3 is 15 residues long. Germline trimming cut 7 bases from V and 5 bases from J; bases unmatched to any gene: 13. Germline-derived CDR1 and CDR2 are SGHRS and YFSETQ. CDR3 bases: TGCGCCAGCGCGCTGGCGGGGGGAGCTGGGGAGACCCAGTACTTC. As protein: CASALAGGAGETQYF.

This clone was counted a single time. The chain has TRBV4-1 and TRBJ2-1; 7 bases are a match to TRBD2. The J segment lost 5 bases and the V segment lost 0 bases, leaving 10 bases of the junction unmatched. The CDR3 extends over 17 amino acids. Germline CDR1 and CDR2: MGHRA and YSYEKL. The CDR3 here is CASSQDQAGVADNEQFF. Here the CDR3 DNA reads TGCGCCAGCAGCCAAGATCAGGCGGGAGTAGCTGACAATGAGCAGTTCTTC.

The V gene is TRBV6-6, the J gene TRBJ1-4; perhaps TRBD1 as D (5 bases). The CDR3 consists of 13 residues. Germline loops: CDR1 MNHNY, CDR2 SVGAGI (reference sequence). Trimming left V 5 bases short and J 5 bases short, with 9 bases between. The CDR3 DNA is TGTGCCAGCAGTCCACGACAGAATGAAAAACTGTTTTTT. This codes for CASSPRQNEKLFF.

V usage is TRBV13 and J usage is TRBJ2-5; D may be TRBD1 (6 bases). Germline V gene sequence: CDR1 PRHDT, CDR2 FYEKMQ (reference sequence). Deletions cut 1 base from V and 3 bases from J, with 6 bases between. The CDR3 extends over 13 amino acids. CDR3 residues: CASSLDREETQYF. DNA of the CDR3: TGTGCCAGCAGCTTAGACAGGGAAGAGACCCAGTACTTC.

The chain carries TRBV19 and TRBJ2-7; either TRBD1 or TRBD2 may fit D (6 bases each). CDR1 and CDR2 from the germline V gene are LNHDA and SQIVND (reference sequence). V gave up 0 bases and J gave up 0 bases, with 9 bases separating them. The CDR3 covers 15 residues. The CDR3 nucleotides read TGTGCCAGTAGTATAGACGGGGGCCGCTCCTACGAGCAGTACTTC. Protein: CASSIDGGRSYEQYF.